The rows below give T cell receptor beta chains drawn from one sample of a study of T cells in Graves' hyperthyroidism and ophthalmopathy. From the multiplex PCR reads, TCRdb called clonotypes with MiXCR, one entry per CDR3 protein. The sample records some 300,000 distinct CDR3 sequences, roughly a fifth being singletons. Sequencing used blood. These receptors came from a man over 45 with Graves' ophthalmopathy. CDR3s include the opening cysteine and the closing phenylalanine or tryptophan. A D gene is named only where the DNA matches it firmly. Clone size, where shown, is once, few, many, or a class for clones that have expanded.

few	NA	TRBV20-1	TRBJ2-1	TGCAGTGCTAGGAGTGGCGTTCCCTACAATGAGCAGTTCTTC	CSARSGVPYNEQFF
many	NA	TRBV11-2	TRBJ1-2	TGTGCCAGCAGCTTAGTCGGCGGCGGCTATGGCTACACCTTC	CASSLVGGGYGYTF
many	NA	TRBV5-1	TRBJ1-1	TGCGCCAGCAGCTTCCGGATCGGGGGCGAAGCTTTCTTT	CASSFRIGGEAFF
few	NA	TRBV3-1	TRBJ2-2	TGTGCCAGCAGCCGTCTAGAGGGCACCGGGGAGCTGTTTTTT	CASSRLEGTGELFF
many	NA	TRBV5-1	TRBJ1-5	TGCGCCAGCAGCACTCAACCGGGGGATCAGCCCCAGCATTTT	CASSTQPGDQPQHF
many	TRBD2	TRBV11-3	TRBJ2-1	TGTGCCAGCAGCTTAGAAGGCGGGGGCTCCTACAATGAGCAGTTCTTC	CASSLEGGGSYNEQFF
NA	TRBD1	TRBV15	TRBJ1-5	TGTGCCACCAGCAGGGGGACAGGGAACGGCCATCAGCCCCAGCATTTT	CATSRGTGNGHQPQHF
many	NA	TRBV30	TRBJ1-1	TGTGCCTGGGGACGGAACACTGAAGCTTTCTTT	CAWGRNTEAFF
many	NA	TRBV11-2	TRBJ2-5	TGTGCCAGCAGCTTAATGGGGGCGTTCGGGGAGACCCAGTACTTC	CASSLMGAFGETQYF
NA	TRBD2	TRBV2	TRBJ2-1	TGTGCCAGCAGTGAACTAGCGGGAGAAGGAATAAGGAATGAGCAGTTCTTC	CASSELAGEGIRNEQFF
many	NA	TRBV28	TRBJ2-5	TGTGCCAGCAGCTCCGACAGGAGATCTGGAGGGACCCAGTACTTC	CASSSDRRSGGTQYF
once	TRBD1	TRBV13	TRBJ2-7	TGTGCCAGCAGCTTAGACGGGACAGGGGGTGAGCAGTACTTC	CASSLDGTGGEQYF
NA	TRBD2	TRBV29-1	TRBJ2-7	TGCAGCGCGGGGGAGCGGGAAATCTCCAGCTCCTACGAGCAGTACTTC	CSAGEREISSSYEQYF
few	NA	TRBV7-6	TRBJ2-7	TGTGCCAGCAGCCGGGGGACGAGCTCCTACGAGCAGTACTTC	CASSRGTSSYEQYF
few	NA	TRBV4-2	TRBJ2-5	TGTGCCAGCAGCCAGAGGACAGCCCAGGTCCCCCAGTACTTC	CASSQRTAQVPQYF
NA	TRBD1	TRBV2	TRBJ2-3	TGTGCCAGCAGCTTCTCCCCGGAACAGGGGGCCCGCACAGATACGCAGTATTTT	CASSFSPEQGARTDTQYF
many	NA	TRBV20-1	TRBJ1-1	TGCAGTGCTAGCGGGACACCGAACACTGAAGCTTTCTTT	CSASGTPNTEAFF
many	NA	TRBV9	TRBJ1-4	TGTGCCAGCAGCGTCCTAGGGGACGATGAAAAACTGTTTTTT	CASSVLGDDEKLFF
few	TRBD2	TRBV19	TRBJ2-3	TGTGCCAGTAAGGGACTAGCGGGGTCAGATACGCAGTATTTT	CASKGLAGSDTQYF
NA	TRBD2	TRBV19	TRBJ2-1	TGTGCCAGTAGTAACGGACTAGCGAATGAGCAGTTCTTC	CASSNGLANEQFF
NA	NA	TRBV15	TRBJ2-4	TGTGCCACCAGCAGAGATCGCGGAAACATTCAGTACTTC	CATSRDRGNIQYF
many	TRBD1	TRBV5-6	TRBJ2-5	TGTGCCAGCAGCTTGTACAGGGGGCGCCCCCAAGAGACCCAGTACTTC	CASSLYRGRPQETQYF
many	TRBD2	TRBV18	TRBJ2-1	TGTGCCAGCTCGACCACTAGCGGGTGGTCTCGAAATGAGCAGTTCTTC	CASSTTSGWSRNEQFF
many	TRBD2	TRBV6-1	TRBJ2-3	TGTGCCAGCAGGAACGCCGGGAGCGCGGGAGTCGGCGATACGCAGTATTTT	CASRNAGSAGVGDTQYF
many	TRBD1	TRBV18	TRBJ1-5	TGTGCCAGCTCACCCGCAGGGGGCCCCAATCAGCCCCAGCATTTT	CASSPAGGPNQPQHF
NA	NA	TRBV20-1	TRBJ2-1	TGCAGTGCCAACCTAAGACTAGAGCAGTTCTTC	CSANLRLEQFF
many	TRBD1	TRBV28	TRBJ2-5	TGTGCCAGCAGGCAGGGGGACCAAGAGACCCAGTACTTC	CASRQGDQETQYF
medium-sized	TRBD2	TRBV15	TRBJ2-5	TGTGCCACCAACGATTGGTCGGCTAGCGGTGCCCAAGAGACCCAGTACTTC	CATNDWSASGAQETQYF
many	NA	TRBV18	TRBJ2-1	TGTGCCAGCTCACCACCGGTTCGGCCAGGGGGGTACAATGAGCAGTTCTTC	CASSPPVRPGGYNEQFF
NA	NA	TRBV5-4	TRBJ2-7	TGTGCCAGCAGCCGTACTGGGCCGCCCTACGAGCAGTACTTC	CASSRTGPPYEQYF
many	TRBD1	TRBV10-3	TRBJ1-5	TGTGCCACGACGGGACAGGGGGCGAATCAGCCCCAGCATTTT	CATTGQGANQPQHF
many	TRBD1	TRBV28	TRBJ1-5	TGTGCCAGCAGTTCAGGGGGCGCAAGGCAGCCCCAGCATTTT	CASSSGGARQPQHF
NA	NA	TRBV28	TRBJ2-7	TGTGCCAGCAGTTTGTCAGCCGTCACTGACTACGAGCAGTACTTC	CASSLSAVTDYEQYF
few	TRBD1	TRBV5-1	TRBJ2-3	TGCGCCAGCAACTTCGGGACAGGGGCGGGGGATACGCAGTATTTT	CASNFGTGAGDTQYF
NA	TRBD2	TRBV7-2	TRBJ2-7	TGTGCCAGCAGCTTAGCCCTACTAGCGGGGGACGAGCAGTACTTC	CASSLALLAGDEQYF
NA	TRBD2	TRBV20-1	TRBJ2-7	TGCAGTGCTTCCCGGCTAGGGACTAGCGGGAGTTCTGAGCAGTACTTC	CSASRLGTSGSSEQYF
few	NA	TRBV5-1	TRBJ2-1	TGCGCCAGCAGCTTCAATCAAAAAGAGCAGTTCTTC	CASSFNQKEQFF
many	TRBD2	TRBV28	TRBJ2-1	TGTGCCAGCAGCTCTTGGACTAGCGGGGACAATGAGCAGTTCTTC	CASSSWTSGDNEQFF
many	TRBD1	TRBV5-1	TRBJ2-2	TGCGCCAGCAGCGGGACAGGGCCCACCGGGGAGCTGTTTTTT	CASSGTGPTGELFF
few	NA	TRBV11-3	TRBJ2-2	TGTGCCAGCAGCTTGGGAGTTAGCGGCGGCGGGGAGCTGTTTTTT	CASSLGVSGGGELFF